These 27 T cell receptor beta chains were sequenced from one sample in a study of CD8+CD57+ T cells in acquired aplastic anemia. It was genomic DNA that served as the template for profiling TCR beta VDJ and CDR3. Each CDR3 protein is one row after TCRdb ran MiXCR on the reads. The sample holds about 470,000 distinct CDR3 sequences, around 32% seen once. Sequenced patients had shown CD8+CD57+ cell expansion by flow cytometry. Sequencing was done on a sample of sorted CD4+, CD8+, or CD8+CD57+ T cells (not recorded which) from PBMCs. Receptors originate from a human donor with aplastic anemia.

About this clonotype itself: One end of the junction fails to match germline, which may point to a read error. The chain is built from TRBV10-1 and TRBJ2-2, with TRBD2 matching over 10 bases. Looked up from germline, CDR1 is WNHNN and CDR2 is SYGVQD (reference sequence). CDR3 length: 15 residues. The chain's CDR3 is CASPTPSGSTGELLF. CDR3 coding DNA: TGCGCCAGTCCTACACCTAGCGGGAGTACCGGGGAGCTGCTTTTT.

As DNA, the CDR3 is TGTGCCAGCAGCTTGGAGGCAGGGGGTAGAGGCTACACCTTC. This sequence encodes CASSLEAGGRGYTF. V is TRBV5-5 and J is TRBJ1-2, with TRBD1 identical over 7 bases. Germline CDR1 SGHKS, CDR2 YYEKEE (reference sequence). V lost 0 bases to trimming and J lost 8 bases; unmatched junction nucleotides: 7. The CDR3 has 14 amino acids. Full variable domain (outside the CDR3, taken from reference TRBV5-5 and TRBJ1-2): DAGVTQSPTHLIKTRGQQVTLRCSPISGHKSVSWYQQVLGQGPQFIFQYYEKEERGRGNFPDRFSARQFPNYSSELNVNALLLGDSALYLCASSLEAGGRGYTFGSGTRLTVV.

The chain combines TRBV12-3 or TRBV12-4 with TRBJ2-7, with a tentative D call TRBD2 (5 bases). Trimming left V 7 bases short and J 4 bases short, with 17 bases between. This CDR3 spans 14 amino acids. CDR3 loop: CASKGGPGLYEQYF. CDR3 sequence (DNA): TGTGCCAGCAAAGGTGGGCCGGGGTTATACGAGCAGTACTTC.

This clonotype was seen at least ten times. The chain employs TRBV4-3 and TRBJ1-6; TRBD1 might be the D (5 bases). V was clipped by 0 bases and J by 6 bases, with 9 bases between them. Germline CDR1 and CDR2: LGHNA and YSLEER. The CDR3 contains 15 residues. CDR3 region: CASSQDVRGNSPLHF. The CDR3 bases are TGCGCCAGCAGCCAAGATGTAAGGGGTAATTCACCCCTCCACTTT.

In its sample, this clonotype was seen many times. The chain combines TRBV29-1 with TRBJ1-6; TRBD1 aligns across 7 bases. The CDR3 consists of 13 residues. Germline lookup yields CDR1 SQVTM and CDR2 ANQGSEA. Trimming took 7 bases from V and 6 from J; bases not matched to a gene: 6. The CDR3 DNA is TGCAGCGCACGGACAGGTGCTAATTCACCCCTCCACTTT. The encoded protein is CSARTGANSPLHF.

The chain links TRBV15 to TRBJ2-7, with TRBD1 matching over 7 bases. The V gene's germline CDR1 is LNHNV and CDR2 YYDKDF (reference sequence). The CDR3 is made up of 14 amino acids. V was pared by 5 bases and J by 5 bases, with 9 bases of the junction left unmatched. CDR3 sequence reads: CATSSGTVFNEQYF. CDR3 DNA sequence: TGTGCCACCAGCTCCGGGACAGTTTTCAACGAGCAGTACTTC.

The table lists this clonotype with a few counts. The CDR3 nucleotides read TGTGCCAGCGGCTACCGGGGAGAGACCCAGTACTTC. The encoded protein is CASGYRGETQYF. The rearrangement links TRBV7-2 to TRBJ2-5; TRBD2 might be the D (5 bases). The germline V gene has CDR1 SGHTA and CDR2 FQGNSA. This CDR3 region has 12 residues. V was pared by 8 bases and J by 4 bases, with 11 bases between. Together with reference TRBV7-2 and TRBJ2-5, the CDR3 gives the full variable domain: GAGVSQSPSNKVTEKGKDVELRCDPISGHTALYWYRQSLGQGLEFLIYFQGNSAPDKSGLPSDRFSAERTGGSVSTLTIQRTQQEDSAVYLCASGYRGETQYFGPGTRLLVL.

In its sample, this clonotype was seen many times. The chain joins TRBV2 to TRBJ1-3; D gene uncertain. V dropped 4 bases and J dropped 3 bases, with 13 bases sitting between them. The V gene's germline CDR1 is SNHLY and CDR2 FYNNEI. This CDR3 region has 15 residues. The CDR3 DNA sequence: TGTGCCAGCAGTGTAAGGGTTGGCAGTGGAAACACCATATATTTT. Translated, it gives CASSVRVGSGNTIYF.

This clonotype came up many times. The rearrangement joins TRBV9 to TRBJ1-2, with TRBD1 matching over 9 bases. The germline V gene encodes CDR1 SGDLS and CDR2 YYNGEE. V was clipped by 3 bases and J by 5 bases; unmatched bases: 8. This CDR3 is 15 amino acids long. CDR3 sequence (DNA): TGTGCCAGCAGCGCTCCTTGGACAGGGGAATATGGCTACACCTTC. This sequence encodes CASSAPWTGEYGYTF.

This clonotype has only a few counts. This chain uses TRBV10-3 with TRBJ1-2; TRBD1 matches 9 bases. CDR1 and CDR2 from the germline V gene are ENHRY and SYGVKD. V dropped 3 bases and J dropped 7; count of bases not matched to a gene: 3. The length of the CDR3 is 13 residues. This CDR3 reads CAISDRTGVGYTF. The CDR3 DNA sequence: TGTGCCATCAGTGACCGGACAGGGGTTGGCTACACCTTC.

This clonotype came up many times. V gene TRBV19 combines with J gene TRBJ2-7, with 8 nucleotides matching TRBD2. J gave up 0 bases and V 5 bases, and 6 bases lay outside the gene matches. The CDR3 runs to 15 residues. Germline CDR1 LNHDA, CDR2 SQIVND (reference sequence). CDR3: CASSGSGTSSYEQYF. The CDR3 DNA is TGTGCCAGTAGTGGTAGCGGGACCAGCTCCTACGAGCAGTACTTC.

This clonotype was recorded at least ten times. The chain has TRBV19 and TRBJ1-5; 7 bases agree with TRBD1. The CDR3 spans 15 residues. V shed 3 bases and J 2 bases; nucleotides not matched to a gene: 4. CDR1 is LNHDA, CDR2 SQIVND, per germline (reference sequence). The DNA for the CDR3 is TGTGCCAGTAGTATCGACAGGGATGGCAATCAGCCCCAGCATTTT. Amino acids: CASSIDRDGNQPQHF.

About this clonotype itself: Being one base from a much bigger clone, this may be a read error. V usage is TRBV10-2 and J usage is TRBJ1-2; 7 bases are a match to TRBD1. Trimming at V came to 6 bases and at J to 7 bases, leaving 11 bases not matched to a gene. CDR3 size: 14 residues. Germline lookup yields CDR1 WSHSY and CDR2 SAAADI. The CDR3 coding sequence is TGCGCCAGCAGCGAAGGAGGGACAGTCGGTGGCTACACCTTC. Protein product: CASSEGGTVGGYTF.

The V gene is TRBV4-2, the J gene TRBJ2-7, with TRBD1 identical over 10 bases. The CDR3 has 16 amino acids. Looked up from germline, CDR1 is LGHNA and CDR2 is YNFKEQ. The J segment lost 2 bases and the V segment lost 6 bases, leaving 10 bases of the junction unmatched. Here the CDR3 DNA reads TGTGCCAGCAGGTCCCAATTCGACAGGGGGCCCTACGAGCAGTACTTC. It is translated as CASRSQFDRGPYEQYF.

This clonotype came up a few times. The chain employs TRBV12-3 or TRBV12-4 and TRBJ1-2; TRBD1 is a possible D gene (6 bases). Trimming removed 6 bases at V and 1 base at J, with 21 bases between. The CDR3 spans 17 residues. As DNA, the CDR3 is TGTGCCAGCAGCCAAAGGGGGTGGGGACGGAATAACTATGGCTACACCTTC. It specifies CASSQRGWGRNNYGYTF.

V and J are TRBV20-1 and TRBJ2-4; D remains ambiguous. The CDR3 is 15 amino acids. Looked up from germline, CDR1 is DFQATT and CDR2 is SNEGSKA (reference sequence). Trimming stripped 4 bases from V and 0 bases from J, with 13 bases between. CDR3 in DNA: TGCAGTGCTACGCCGGTATTAATAGCCAAAAACATTCAGTACTTC. Translation gives CSATPVLIAKNIQYF.

The rearrangement joins TRBV20-1 to TRBJ2-1; tentative D call: TRBD2 (5 bases). This CDR3 contains 12 residues. The germline V gene has CDR1 DFQATT and CDR2 SNEGSKA (reference sequence). V dropped 6 bases and J dropped 10 bases, with 16 bases sitting between them. The DNA of the CDR3 is TGCAGTGCCCCCCGGGGTGTCGAGGAGCAGTTCTTC. Protein: CSAPRGVEEQFF.

The CDR3 protein is CASSYRPVPLTDTQYF. The CDR3 nucleotides are TGTGCCAGCAGCTATAGACCTGTGCCTCTCACAGATACGCAGTATTTT. This chain connects TRBV7-3 to TRBJ2-3, with D uncertain. From germline, CDR1 is SGHTA and CDR2 FQGTGA. The CDR3 has 16 residues. With 4 bases removed from V and 2 bases from J, the gap between germline ends came to 16 bases.

This sequence joins TRBV20-1 and TRBJ2-3; 7 nucleotides align to TRBD1. The CDR3 runs 15 residues. V lost 3 bases and J lost 0; bases outside the gene matches: 6. CDR1 and CDR2 (germline): DFQATT, SNEGSKA (reference sequence). The CDR3 nucleotides read TGCAGTGCTAGGAACAGGGGTTCTAGCACAGATACGCAGTATTTT. Its translation is CSARNRGSSTDTQYF.

V gene TRBV29-1 combines with J gene TRBJ2-3, with 8 bases identical to TRBD1. V lost 1 base, J lost 5 bases, and 5 bases stayed unmatched. The CDR3 length is 14 residues. Germline lookup yields CDR1 SQVTM and CDR2 ANQGSEA. CDR3 nucleotides: TGCAGCGTTGAAGCAGGGGGCGACGTAGATACGCAGTATTTT. It yields the protein CSVEAGGDVDTQYF.

The chain joins TRBV25-1 to TRBJ1-3; D is unresolved. Germline V gene sequence: CDR1 MGHDK, CDR2 SYGVNS. CDR3 length: 13 residues. Written as DNA, the CDR3 is TGTGCTAGACACGCAGATCGAGGAAACACCATATATTTT. It translates to CARHADRGNTIYF.

With respect to this clonotype: The junction does not match germline at one end; this may be a read error. The chain links TRBV5-4 to TRBJ1-3, with 7 bases identical to TRBD1. The CDR3 covers 16 residues. Germline CDR1 reads SGHNT; CDR2 reads YYREEE (reference sequence). CDR3 coding DNA: TGTGCCGGCAGCGATCAGACAGGGTCGAACGGAAACACCATATATTTT. This translates into CAGSDQTGSNGNTIYF. Full variable domain (outside the CDR3, taken from reference TRBV5-4 and TRBJ1-3): ETGVTQSPTHLIKTRGQQVTLRCSSQSGHNTVSWYQQALGQGPQFIFQYYREEENGRGNFPPRFSGLQFPNYSSELNVNALELDDSALYLCAGSDQTGSNGNTIYFGEGSWLTVV.

The gene calls are TRBV19 and TRBJ1-5; possible D gene TRBD1, 5 bases. V shed 6 bases and J shed 0 bases, with 12 bases lying between them. Germline V gene sequence: CDR1 LNHDA, CDR2 SQIVND (reference sequence). CDR3 length: 15 amino acids. The CDR3 region has the DNA TGTGCCAGTAGGCAAGACAGTTATAGCAATCAGCCCCAGCATTTT. Residues: CASRQDSYSNQPQHF. Supplemented by reference TRBV19 and TRBJ1-5, the full variable domain reads DGGITQSPKYLFRKEGQNVTLSCEQNLNHDAMYWYRQDPGQGLRLIYYSQIVNDFQKGDIAEGYSVSREKKESFPLTVTSAQKNPTAFYLCASRQDSYSNQPQHFGDGTRLSIL.

For this clonotype: This clone may be a read error of a much larger clone one base away. The V call is TRBV20-1, the J call TRBJ2-3; 11 nucleotides match TRBD2. The J segment lost 1 base and the V segment lost 6 bases, leaving 9 bases of the junction unmatched. The CDR3 has 16 residues. Germline CDR1 and CDR2: DFQATT and SNEGSKA (reference sequence). For the CDR3, the DNA is TGCAGTGCAGACGCCGGGACTAGCGGTGGCACAGATACGCAGTATTTT. Translating gives CSADAGTSGGTDTQYF.

This sequence joins TRBV19 and TRBJ2-2; TRBD1 is a possible D gene (6 bases). Germline V gene sequence: CDR1 LNHDA, CDR2 SQIVND (reference sequence). CDR3 length: 15 residues. The ends were cut back, 4 bases at V and 1 base at J, with 10 bases in the middle. CDR3 coding DNA: TGTGCCAGTAGTAGGCAGACAGGGAACACCGGGGAGCTGTTTTTT. It translates to CASSRQTGNTGELFF.

The chain uses TRBV7-3 and TRBJ1-1; 9 nucleotides line up with TRBD1. The CDR3 extends over 14 amino acids. Germline CDR1 is SGHTA and CDR2 is FQGTGA. The trim removed 1 base at V and 6 bases at J, leaving 3 bases unmatched. The CDR3 protein is CASSLNRGLSEAFF. CDR3 nucleotides: TGTGCCAGCAGCTTAAACAGGGGGCTGTCTGAAGCTTTCTTT.

J is TRBJ2-7 and V is TRBV11-1; the match to TRBD1 covers 8 bases. Germline V lookup: CDR1 SGHAT, CDR2 FQDESV (reference sequence). The CDR3 covers 16 residues. V shed 1 base, J shed 1 base, and the junction held 6 bases outside the gene matches. The CDR3 region is CASSLVWTGMSYEQYF. The CDR3 nucleotides read TGTGCCAGCAGCTTAGTGTGGACAGGGATGTCCTACGAGCAGTACTTC.